The clone carrying this T cell receptor beta chain has ten or more counts. Its matching antigen is unknown. Attached unique molecular identifiers marked individual cDNA molecules. TCRdb processed the 5' RACE reads anew with MiXCR; each CDR3 protein has one entry. The repertoire holds roughly 54,000 distinct CDR3 sequences, with around 5.6% as singletons. This entry is derived from a study of early T cells in non-severe SARS-CoV-2 infection. Study at large: With bulk RNA from unsorted whole blood as input, sequencing yielded unpaired chains.

Regarding the study as a whole: Missing private and CD4 specificities, VDJdb matching favored anti-spike CD8 responses.

The V end was cut by 7 bases, the J end by 6 bases, with 17 bases between. Germline CDR1 reads SGHAT; CDR2 reads FQNNGV. The CDR3 sequence is 14 residues long. The specimen sequenced was whole blood. This TCR derives from an adult who was a healthcare worker with PCR-confirmed SARS-CoV-2 infection or an uninfected control (not recorded which). The rearrangement links TRBV11-2 to TRBJ2-3; D possibly matches TRBD1 or TRBD2 (6 bases each). The CDR3 sequence is CASMGEGGPDTQYF. CDR3 in DNA: TGTGCCAGCATGGGGGAAGGGGGGCCCGATACGCAGTATTTT.